This T cell receptor (beta chain) derives from a study of long-term antiretroviral therapy in people with HIV. Turning to this clone: Its antigen is as yet unknown.

The CDR3 totals 13 residues. Per the germline V gene, CDR1 is SGHAT and CDR2 is FQDESV (reference sequence). Trimming removed 7 bases from V and 5 bases from J, with 11 bases in between. Notes on the study in general: Clones that had undergone expansion before ART dominated the repertoire at all time points. Once patients were on ART, diversity went higher but still fell short of transplant donor controls.

Survey level was the resolution at which the v3.0 immunoSEQ assay ran. Clones were read by immunoSEQ multiplex PCR, and TCRdb kept only the in-frame ones, dropping some. The data contain tens of thousands of clones, about 83% of them seen just once; the ten biggest clones take up about 10%. The V and J genes are TRBV11-1 and TRBJ2-2, with unresolved D. Sequenced material: unsorted PBMCs, taken about 5 years after starting antiretroviral therapy. The receptor was derived from a man aged 40-49 years with HIV. The CDR3 here is CASTQSYTGELFF. CDR3 bases: TGTGCCAGCACTCAATCTTATACCGGGGAGCTGTTTTTT.